This paragraph reports one TCR beta chain. Measured with immunoSEQ multiplex PCR; TCRdb has only the in-frame clones, and not every one. In the table there are approximately 120,000 clones, just under 95% of which are singletons. This sample stems from a study of OX40 agonist ivuxolimab in advanced cancers. The CDR3 length is 13 residues. Trimming pared 5 bases from V and 5 bases from J, leaving 13 bases between. Germline V gene data show CDR1 as SGHAT and CDR2 as FQNNGV. The sequenced sample was CD4+ or CD8+ T cells sorted from blood, obtained in a trial of the OX40 agonist ivuxolimab. The receptor's source is an adult with an advanced solid tumor such as melanoma, head and neck, liver or kidney cancer. V gene TRBV11-2 combines with J gene TRBJ2-7; D perhaps matches TRBD1 (6 bases). In nucleotides, the CDR3 is TGTGCCAGCAGCATACAGGGTCGGGACGAGCAGTACTTC. Translation gives CASSIQGRDEQYF.